This T cell receptor beta chain came from a study of blood T cell repertoires in COVID-19. In the authors' methods: For nucleated cells, counts were estimated from reference gene primer amplification. TCRdb's table, derived via immunoSEQ multiplex PCR, lists solely in-frame clones and lacks some. For V, J and clone size, that table is used; D and trimming come from the DNA. The data contain about 120,000 clones, 90% of them singletons. V lost 5 bases and J lost 1; bases outside the gene matches: 1. Germline CDR1 and CDR2: SQVTM and ANQGSEA. The CDR3 length is 13 residues. To note about this clone: This CDR3 is also generated by other DNA sequences in the sample.

The chain joins TRBV29-1 to TRBJ1-5, with 8 bases matching TRBD1. This clonotype was sampled from a woman aged 55-69 years with COVID-19, enrolled during active disease. The sample was peripheral blood. The CDR3 DNA sequence: TGCAGCGTTCAGGGGGCAAGCAATCAGCCCCAGCATTTT. Amino acid sequence: CSVQGASNQPQHF.